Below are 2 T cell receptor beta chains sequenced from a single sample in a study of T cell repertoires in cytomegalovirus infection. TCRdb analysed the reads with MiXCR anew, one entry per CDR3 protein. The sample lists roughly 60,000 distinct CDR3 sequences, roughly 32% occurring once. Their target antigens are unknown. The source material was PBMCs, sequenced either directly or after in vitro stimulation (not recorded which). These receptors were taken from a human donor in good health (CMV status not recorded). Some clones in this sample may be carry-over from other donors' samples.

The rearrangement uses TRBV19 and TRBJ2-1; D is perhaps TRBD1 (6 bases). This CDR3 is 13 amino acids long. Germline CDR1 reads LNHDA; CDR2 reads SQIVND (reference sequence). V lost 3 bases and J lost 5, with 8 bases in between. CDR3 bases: TGTGCCAGTAGTATGAGGACAGACAATGAGCAGTTCTTC. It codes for CASSMRTDNEQFF.

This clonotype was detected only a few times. The DNA of the CDR3 is TGTGCCAGCAGCACAGCCTACGAGCAGTACTTC. Its protein is CASSTAYEQYF. The gene calls are TRBV7-9 and TRBJ2-7; D remains unclear. The ends were cut back, 5 bases at V and 2 bases at J, with 4 bases in the middle. The CDR3 is made up of 11 amino acids. Germline values: CDR1 SEHNR, CDR2 FQNEAQ (reference sequence). Complete variable domain (other parts from reference TRBV7-9 and TRBJ2-7): DTGVSQNPRHKITKRGQNVTFRCDPISEHNRLYWYRQTLGQGPEFLTYFQNEAQLEKSRLLSDRFSAERPKGSFSTLEIQRTEQGDSAMYLCASSTAYEQYFGPGTRLTVT.